The 15 T cell receptor beta chains in this list originate from one sample, sequenced in a study of T cells in Graves' hyperthyroidism and ophthalmopathy. Amplified TCR beta CDR3 regions derived from RNA transcripts. When the TCR CDR3 underwent first-round RT-PCR, the HTBI primer set was used. TCRdb re-called the multiplex PCR reads with MiXCR, one entry per CDR3 protein. This sample has roughly 350,000 distinct CDR3 sequences, with about 15% found just once. Material for sequencing was blood. The receptors come from a young woman with Graves' ophthalmopathy.

Only a few counts were recorded for this clonotype. This sequence joins TRBV4-1 and TRBJ2-3, with TRBD1 matching over 8 bases. In germline, CDR1 is MGHRA, CDR2 YSYEKL. This CDR3 is built from 14 residues. J was trimmed by 2 bases and V by 7 bases; bases with no gene match: 5. CDR3 coding DNA: TGCGCCAGCAAGGACAGGGCCCACACAGATACGCAGTATTTT. Protein product: CASKDRAHTDTQYF.

This clonotype was counted many times. The genes are TRBV5-1 and TRBJ1-2; the D gene is possibly TRBD1 (5 bases). CDR1 and CDR2 (germline): SGHRS, YFSETQ. This CDR3 is built from 13 residues. Trimming removed 0 bases from V and 7 bases from J, with 10 bases in between. In DNA, the CDR3 is TGCGCCAGCAGCTTGGACACGGGGGGTGGCTACACCTTC. Translated: CASSLDTGGGYTF. Using reference TRBV5-1 and TRBJ1-2 for the parts outside the CDR3, the full variable domain is KAGVTQTPRYLIKTRGQQVTLSCSPISGHRSVSWYQQTPGQGLQFLFEYFSETQRNKGNFPGRFSGRQFSNSRSEMNVSTLELGDSALYLCASSLDTGGGYTFGSGTRLTVV.

Many counts were recorded for this clonotype. The gene calls are TRBV5-4 and TRBJ2-3, with D perhaps matching TRBD2 (5 bases). CDR3 length: 15 amino acids. V lost 3 bases to trimming and J lost 2 bases, with 13 bases between them. Germline CDR1 is SGHNT and CDR2 is YYREEE (reference sequence). CDR3 amino acids: CASSSIAGDTDTQYF. For the CDR3, the DNA is TGTGCCAGCAGCTCTATCGCGGGTGACACAGATACGCAGTATTTT.

The chain combines TRBV9 with TRBJ1-2; 8 bases align to TRBD1. Germline CDR1 is SGDLS and CDR2 is YYNGEE. CDR3 length equals 16 residues. The J segment lost 1 base and the V segment lost 0 bases, leaving 5 bases of the junction unmatched. CDR3 sequence: CASSVARDRSNYGYTF. The CDR3 DNA sequence: TGTGCCAGCAGCGTAGCCCGGGACAGGAGTAACTATGGCTACACCTTC.

The table lists this clonotype with many counts. V gene TRBV12-3 or TRBV12-4 combines with J gene TRBJ1-2; perhaps TRBD1 as D (6 bases). V was pared by 5 bases and J by 3 bases, with 16 bases between. CDR3 length: 15 amino acids. CDR3 nucleotides: TGTGCCAGCAGTCCGGGGGACATTTTCTACTATGGCTACACCTTC. It codes for CASSPGDIFYYGYTF.

Ten or more counts support this clonotype. This sequence joins TRBV7-8 and TRBJ1-2; D is unclear. The CDR3 spans 13 residues. V was pared by 0 bases and J by 6 bases, with 8 bases between. The germline V gene encodes CDR1 SGHVS and CDR2 FQNEAQ. CDR3 in amino acids: CASSLALQDGYTF. The CDR3 bases are TGTGCCAGCAGCTTAGCACTACAAGATGGCTACACCTTC.

This clonotype was recorded many times. The chain joins TRBV7-9 to TRBJ2-7; 9 positions match TRBD1. The CDR3 totals 14 residues. Per the germline V gene, CDR1 is SEHNR and CDR2 is FQNEAQ (reference sequence). The J segment lost 5 bases and the V segment lost 1 base, leaving 3 bases of the junction unmatched. CDR3: CASSLEGTGHEQYF. In nucleotides, the CDR3 is TGTGCCAGCAGCTTAGAAGGGACAGGGCACGAGCAGTACTTC.

This clonotype occurred many times. The chain links TRBV6-2 or TRBV6-3 to TRBJ1-3; D remains unclear. Per germline, CDR1 MNHEY and CDR2 SVGEGT. The CDR3 length is 12 residues. V lost 8 bases and J 4 bases, leaving 9 bases between the germline ends. The chain's CDR3 is CASGEWGNTIYF. The CDR3 nucleotides read TGTGCCAGCGGAGAGTGGGGAAACACCATATATTTT.

This clonotype is a singleton in its sample. CDR3 sequence (DNA): TGTGCCAGCAGTGGAGGCAGGGTCACTGAAGCTTTCTTT. As protein: CASSGGRVTEAFF. This chain links TRBV2 with TRBJ1-1; weak D call: TRBD1 (5 bases). The CDR3 totals 13 residues. Germline V gene lookup returns CDR1 SNHLY and CDR2 FYNNEI. V shed 4 bases and J shed 4 bases, with 10 bases lying between them.

This chain joins TRBV4-1 and TRBJ1-4; D is unclear. The CDR3 has 17 amino acids. In germline, CDR1 is MGHRA, CDR2 YSYEKL. V lost 4 bases, J lost 5 bases, and 20 bases lay in between. The DNA of the CDR3 is TGCGCCAGCAGCCGTCGAGACGAGGCTTGGAACAATGAAAAACTGTTTTTT. Translation gives CASSRRDEAWNNEKLFF.

This chain connects TRBV14 to TRBJ2-5; D unclear. The CDR3 is 18 amino acids. V dropped 0 bases and J dropped 4 bases, with 21 bases sitting between them. Germline V gives CDR1 SGHDN, CDR2 FVKESK. CDR3 coding DNA: TGTGCCAGCAGCCAAGACGCGGCAGCCTGGGGTTCTTCAGAGACCCAGTACTTC. Translated, it gives CASSQDAAAWGSSETQYF.

This clonotype was observed at least ten times. The V gene is TRBV12-5, the J gene TRBJ2-3; D call uncertain. The V end lost 5 bases, the J end lost 7 bases, and 10 bases lay between the germline ends. In germline, CDR1 is LGHNT, CDR2 FRNRAP. CDR3 length: 12 amino acids. The CDR3 bases are TGTGCTAGTGGTCTATACCCAAATACGCAGTATTTT. As protein: CASGLYPNTQYF.

The count of this clonotype is one. V and J are TRBV7-9 and TRBJ2-3; D gene ambiguous. The V gene lost 5 bases and the J gene lost 1 base, with 10 bases spanning the gap. Germline V lookup: CDR1 SEHNR, CDR2 FQNEAQ (reference sequence). The CDR3 runs to 14 residues. CDR3 amino acids: CASSNPRGTDTQYF. CDR3 DNA sequence: TGTGCCAGCAGCAACCCACGTGGCACAGATACGCAGTATTTT.

This clonotype was counted only a few times. The chain uses TRBV6-5 and TRBJ1-1, with TRBD1 matching 8 bases. From germline, CDR1 is MNHEY and CDR2 SVGAGI. V lost 4 bases and J lost 10; bases outside the gene matches: 5. This CDR3 comprises 12 residues. The CDR3 DNA follows: TGTGCCAGCAGTTTGGACAGGGCGGGAGCTTTCTTT. Its protein product is CASSLDRAGAFF.

This clonotype was counted many times. V and J are TRBV5-8 and TRBJ1-1, with a tentative D call TRBD1 (5 bases). The V and J ends lost 0 bases and 4 bases respectively, with 13 bases between them. This CDR3 comprises 15 residues. From germline, CDR1 is SGHTS and CDR2 YDEGEE. In DNA form, the CDR3 reads TGTGCCAGCAGCTTGGATCCGGGGGTAGGCACTGAAGCTTTCTTT. It specifies CASSLDPGVGTEAFF.